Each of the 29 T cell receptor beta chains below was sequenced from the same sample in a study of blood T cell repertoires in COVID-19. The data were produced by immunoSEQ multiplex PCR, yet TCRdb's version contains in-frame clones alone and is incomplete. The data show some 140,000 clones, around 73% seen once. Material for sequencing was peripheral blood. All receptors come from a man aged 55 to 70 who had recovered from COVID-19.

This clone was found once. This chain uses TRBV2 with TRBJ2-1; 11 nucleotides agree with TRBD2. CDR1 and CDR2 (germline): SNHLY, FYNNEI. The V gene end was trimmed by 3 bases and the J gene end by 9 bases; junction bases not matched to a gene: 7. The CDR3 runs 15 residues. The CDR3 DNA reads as TGTGCCAGCAGTGAGGGTCTAGCGGGAGGATTTGAGCAGTTCTTC. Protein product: CASSEGLAGGFEQFF.

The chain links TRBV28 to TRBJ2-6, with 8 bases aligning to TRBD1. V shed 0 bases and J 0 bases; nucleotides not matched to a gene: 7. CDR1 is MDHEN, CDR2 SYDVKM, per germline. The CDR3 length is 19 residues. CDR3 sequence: CASSLWAGTGSSGANVLTF. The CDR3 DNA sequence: TGTGCCAGCAGTTTATGGGCGGGGACAGGATCCTCTGGGGCCAACGTCCTGACTTTC.

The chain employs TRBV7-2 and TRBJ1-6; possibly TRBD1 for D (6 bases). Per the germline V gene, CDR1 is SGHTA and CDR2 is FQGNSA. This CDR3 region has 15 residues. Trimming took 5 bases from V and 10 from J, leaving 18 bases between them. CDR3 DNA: TGTGCCAGCAGCCAAATAGTGGGGGGGCAATCACCCCTCCACTTT. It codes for CASSQIVGGQSPLHF.

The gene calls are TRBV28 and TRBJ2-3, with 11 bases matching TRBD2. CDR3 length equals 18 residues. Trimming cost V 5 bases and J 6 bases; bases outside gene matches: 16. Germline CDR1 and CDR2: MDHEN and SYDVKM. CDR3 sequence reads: CASSPPSIGLAGGDTQYF. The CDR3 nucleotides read TGTGCCAGCAGTCCCCCCTCCATTGGGTTAGCGGGGGGGGATACGCAGTATTTT.

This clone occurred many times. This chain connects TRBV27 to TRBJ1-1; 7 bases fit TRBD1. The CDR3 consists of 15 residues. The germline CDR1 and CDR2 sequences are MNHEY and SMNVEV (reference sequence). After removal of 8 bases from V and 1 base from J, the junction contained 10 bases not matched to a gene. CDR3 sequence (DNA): TGTGCCAGCCTAGGAAAAGGACAGGCGAACACTGAAGCTTTCTTT. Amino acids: CASLGKGQANTEAFF.

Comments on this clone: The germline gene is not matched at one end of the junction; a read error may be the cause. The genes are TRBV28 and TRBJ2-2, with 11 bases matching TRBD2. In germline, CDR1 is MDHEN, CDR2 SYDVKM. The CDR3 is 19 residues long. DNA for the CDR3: TGTGCCAGCAGTTTATTAGCGGGAGGGCCTAAGGGGAACCCCGGGGAGCTGTTTTTT. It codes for CASSLLAGGPKGNPGELFF.

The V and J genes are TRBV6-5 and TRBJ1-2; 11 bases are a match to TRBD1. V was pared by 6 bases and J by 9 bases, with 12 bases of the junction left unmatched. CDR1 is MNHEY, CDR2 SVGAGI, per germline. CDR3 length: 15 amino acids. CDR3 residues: CASRQYRTGGPRYTF. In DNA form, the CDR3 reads TGTGCCAGCAGACAATACCGGACAGGGGGCCCCCGCTACACCTTC.

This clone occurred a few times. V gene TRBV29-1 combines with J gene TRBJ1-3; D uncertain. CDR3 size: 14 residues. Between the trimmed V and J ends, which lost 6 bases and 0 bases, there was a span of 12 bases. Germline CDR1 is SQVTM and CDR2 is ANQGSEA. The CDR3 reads CSVESGNSGNTIYF. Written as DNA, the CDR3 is TGCAGCGTAGAGAGCGGGAACTCTGGAAACACCATATATTTT.

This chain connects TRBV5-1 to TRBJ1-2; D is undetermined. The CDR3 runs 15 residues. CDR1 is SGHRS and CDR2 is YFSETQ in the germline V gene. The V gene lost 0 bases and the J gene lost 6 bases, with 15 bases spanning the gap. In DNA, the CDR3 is TGCGCCAGCAGCTTGGCCCGTTCGTTAATAAATGGCTACACCTTC. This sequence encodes CASSLARSLINGYTF.

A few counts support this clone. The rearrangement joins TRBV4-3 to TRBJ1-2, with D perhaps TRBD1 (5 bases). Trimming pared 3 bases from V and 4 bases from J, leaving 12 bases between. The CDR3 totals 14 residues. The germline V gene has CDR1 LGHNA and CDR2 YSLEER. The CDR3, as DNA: TGCGCCAGCAGCCAGAGACAGCCCTTCTATGGCTACACCTTC. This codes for CASSQRQPFYGYTF.

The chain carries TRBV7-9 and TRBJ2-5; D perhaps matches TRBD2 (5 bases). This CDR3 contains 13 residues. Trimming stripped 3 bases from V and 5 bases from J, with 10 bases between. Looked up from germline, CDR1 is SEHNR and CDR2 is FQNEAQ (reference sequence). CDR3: CASSLDLGETQYF. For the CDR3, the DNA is TGTGCCAGCAGCTTGGACTTGGGGGAGACCCAGTACTTC.

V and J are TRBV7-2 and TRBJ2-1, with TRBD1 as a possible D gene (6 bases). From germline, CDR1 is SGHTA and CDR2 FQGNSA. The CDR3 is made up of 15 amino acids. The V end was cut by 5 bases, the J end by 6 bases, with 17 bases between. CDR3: CASSQGGPASNEQFF. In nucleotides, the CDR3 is TGTGCCAGCAGCCAAGGGGGTCCGGCTTCCAATGAGCAGTTCTTC. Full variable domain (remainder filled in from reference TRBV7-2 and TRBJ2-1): GAGVSQSPSNKVTEKGKDVELRCDPISGHTALYWYRQSLGQGLEFLIYFQGNSAPDKSGLPSDRFSAERTGGSVSTLTIQRTQQEDSAVYLCASSQGGPASNEQFFGPGTRLTVL.

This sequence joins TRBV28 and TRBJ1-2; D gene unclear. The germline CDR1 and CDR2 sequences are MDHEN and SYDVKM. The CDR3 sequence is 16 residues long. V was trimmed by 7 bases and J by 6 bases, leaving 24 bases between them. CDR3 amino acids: CASTSGLSGRRDGYTF. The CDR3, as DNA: TGTGCCAGCACTTCGGGCCTCTCTGGGAGGAGAGATGGCTACACCTTC.

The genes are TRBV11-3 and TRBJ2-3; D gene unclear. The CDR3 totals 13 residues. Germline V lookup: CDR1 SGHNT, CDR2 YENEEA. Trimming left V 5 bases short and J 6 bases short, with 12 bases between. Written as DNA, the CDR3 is TGTGCCAGCAGCGCATCGCGGTTCGATACGCAGTATTTT. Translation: CASSASRFDTQYF.

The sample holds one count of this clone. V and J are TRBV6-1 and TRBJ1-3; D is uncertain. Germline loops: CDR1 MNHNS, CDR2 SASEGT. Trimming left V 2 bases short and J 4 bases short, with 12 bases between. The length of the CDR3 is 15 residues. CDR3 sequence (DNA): TGTGCCAGCAGTGAATCTGAGGTTGCGGGAAACACCATATATTTT. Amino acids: CASSESEVAGNTIYF.

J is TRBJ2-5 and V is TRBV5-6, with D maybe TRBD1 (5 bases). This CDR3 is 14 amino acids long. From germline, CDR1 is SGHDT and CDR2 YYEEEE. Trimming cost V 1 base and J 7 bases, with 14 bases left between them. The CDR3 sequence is CASSLQGNGWTQYF. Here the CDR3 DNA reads TGTGCCAGCAGCTTGCAGGGCAATGGATGGACCCAGTACTTC. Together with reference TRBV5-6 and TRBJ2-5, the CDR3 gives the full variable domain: DAGVTQSPTHLIKTRGQQVTLRCSPKSGHDTVSWYQQALGQGPQFIFQYYEEEERQRGNFPDRFSGHQFPNYSSELNVNALLLGDSALYLCASSLQGNGWTQYFGPGTRLLVL.

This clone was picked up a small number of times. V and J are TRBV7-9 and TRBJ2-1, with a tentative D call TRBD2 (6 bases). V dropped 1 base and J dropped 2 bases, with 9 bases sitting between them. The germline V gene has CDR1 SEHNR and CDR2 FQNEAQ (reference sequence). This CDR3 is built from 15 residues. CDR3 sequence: CASSLGGEPYNEQFF. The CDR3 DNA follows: TGTGCCAGCAGCTTAGGGGGGGAACCCTACAATGAGCAGTTCTTC. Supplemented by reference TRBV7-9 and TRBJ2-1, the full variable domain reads DTGVSQNPRHKITKRGQNVTFRCDPISEHNRLYWYRQTLGQGPEFLTYFQNEAQLEKSRLLSDRFSAERPKGSFSTLEIQRTEQGDSAMYLCASSLGGEPYNEQFFGPGTRLTVL.

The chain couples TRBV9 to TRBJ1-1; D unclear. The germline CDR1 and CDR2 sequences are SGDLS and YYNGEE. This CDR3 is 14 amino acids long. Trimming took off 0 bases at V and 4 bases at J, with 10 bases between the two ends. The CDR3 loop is CASSVEAGVTEAFF. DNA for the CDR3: TGTGCCAGCAGCGTAGAAGCCGGGGTCACTGAAGCTTTCTTT.

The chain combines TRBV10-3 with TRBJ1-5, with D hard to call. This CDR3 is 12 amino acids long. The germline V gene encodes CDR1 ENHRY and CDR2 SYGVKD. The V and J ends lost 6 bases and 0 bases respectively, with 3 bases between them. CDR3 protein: CAISGSNQPQHF. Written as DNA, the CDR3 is TGTGCCATCAGCGGTAGCAATCAGCCCCAGCATTTT.

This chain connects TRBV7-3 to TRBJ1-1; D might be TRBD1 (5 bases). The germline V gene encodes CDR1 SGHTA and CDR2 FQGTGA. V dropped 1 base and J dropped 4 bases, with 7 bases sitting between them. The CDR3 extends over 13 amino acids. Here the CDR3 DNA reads TGTGCCAGCAGCTTAAGTGGGGCCACTGAAGCTTTCTTT. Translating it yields CASSLSGATEAFF.

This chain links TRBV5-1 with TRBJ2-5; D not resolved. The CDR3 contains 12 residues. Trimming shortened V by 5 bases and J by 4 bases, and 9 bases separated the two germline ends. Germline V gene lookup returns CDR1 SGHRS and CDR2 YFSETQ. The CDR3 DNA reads TGCGCCAGCAGACAAGGAGTAGAGACCCAGTACTTC. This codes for CASRQGVETQYF. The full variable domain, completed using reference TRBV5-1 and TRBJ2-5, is KAGVTQTPRYLIKTRGQQVTLSCSPISGHRSVSWYQQTPGQGLQFLFEYFSETQRNKGNFPGRFSGRQFSNSRSEMNVSTLELGDSALYLCASRQGVETQYFGPGTRLLVL.

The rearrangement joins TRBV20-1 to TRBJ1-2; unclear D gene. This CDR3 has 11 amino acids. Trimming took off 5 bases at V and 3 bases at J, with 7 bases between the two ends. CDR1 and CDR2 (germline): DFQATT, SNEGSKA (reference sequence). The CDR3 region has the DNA TGCAGTGCTTCCGGGTACTATGGCTACACCTTC. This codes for CSASGYYGYTF.

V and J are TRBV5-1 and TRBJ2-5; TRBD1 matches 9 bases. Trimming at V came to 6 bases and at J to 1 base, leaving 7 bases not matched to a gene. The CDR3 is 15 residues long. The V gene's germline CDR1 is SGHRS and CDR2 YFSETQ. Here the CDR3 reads CASKAGTGLQETQYF. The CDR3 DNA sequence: TGCGCCAGCAAGGCGGGGACAGGGCTCCAAGAGACCCAGTACTTC.

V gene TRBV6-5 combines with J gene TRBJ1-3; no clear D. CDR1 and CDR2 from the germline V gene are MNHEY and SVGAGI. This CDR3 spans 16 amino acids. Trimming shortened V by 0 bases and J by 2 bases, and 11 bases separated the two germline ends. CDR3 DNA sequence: TGTGCCAGCAGTTACTCTGCGGCGCGAGCTGGAAACACCATATATTTT. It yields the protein CASSYSAARAGNTIYF.

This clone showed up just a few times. CDR3 DNA sequence: TGTGCCAGCAGTGAAGCTTTTGACAGTCACATTGAAGCTTTCTTT. Translated: CASSEAFDSHIEAFF. The chain has TRBV6-1 and TRBJ1-1, with a possible D match to TRBD1 (5 bases). The CDR3 has 15 amino acids. Per germline, CDR1 MNHNS and CDR2 SASEGT. V lost 0 bases to trimming and J lost 7 bases, with 15 bases between them.

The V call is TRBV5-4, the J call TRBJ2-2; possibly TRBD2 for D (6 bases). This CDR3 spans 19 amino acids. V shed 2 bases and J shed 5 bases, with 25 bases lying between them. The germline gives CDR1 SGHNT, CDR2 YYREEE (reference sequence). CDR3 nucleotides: TGTGCCAGCAGCTTACTAGCTGGGGGGTCTCCCTCGGGAACCGGGGAGCTGTTTTTT. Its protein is CASSLLAGGSPSGTGELFF.

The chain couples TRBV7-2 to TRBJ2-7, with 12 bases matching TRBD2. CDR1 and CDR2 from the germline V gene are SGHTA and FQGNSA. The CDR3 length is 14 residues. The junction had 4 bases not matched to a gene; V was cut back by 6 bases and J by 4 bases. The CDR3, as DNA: TGTGCCAGCAGACTTACTAGCGGGGGGTACGAGCAGTACTTC. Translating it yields CASRLTSGGYEQYF.

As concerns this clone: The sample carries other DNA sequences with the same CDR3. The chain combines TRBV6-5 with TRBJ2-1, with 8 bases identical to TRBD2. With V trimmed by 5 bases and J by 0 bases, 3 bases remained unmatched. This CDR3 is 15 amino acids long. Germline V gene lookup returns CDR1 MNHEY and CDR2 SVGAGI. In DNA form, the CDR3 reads TGTGCCAGCAGTCGCAGCGGGAGCTCCTACAATGAGCAGTTCTTC. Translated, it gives CASSRSGSSYNEQFF.

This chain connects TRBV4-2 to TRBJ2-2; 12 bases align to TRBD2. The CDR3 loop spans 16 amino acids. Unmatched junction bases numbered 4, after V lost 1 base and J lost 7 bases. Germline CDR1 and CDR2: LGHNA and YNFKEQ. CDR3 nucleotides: TGTGCCAGCAGCCAAGGACTAGCGGGAGAGGGCGGGGAGCTGTTTTTT. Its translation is CASSQGLAGEGGELFF.